The TCR beta chain under discussion was sequenced for a study of T cell responses to AZD1222 COVID-19 vaccine. Profiled with immunoSEQ multiplex PCR; TCRdb holds only in-frame clones, not every one. The sample consists of hundreds of thousands of clones, 90% to 95% of them appearing once. A note on this clone: Its target is not known.

Findings of the study overall: Seropositive status at baseline applied to only a handful of AZD1222 recipients. Along spike, vaccine-associated CD4 TCRs were found throughout, with dominance at 160-218 and 743-854. Targets within unmutated variant regions were reportedly found for nearly half of spike-specific TCRs. It was only after the peak T cell response that any repertoires were sampled.

This clonotype originated in an adult who received the AZD1222 COVID-19 vaccine. The sample was peripheral blood, taken 28 days after the second AZD1222 dose.

The CDR3 coding sequence is TGTGCCAGGGCTCGGCCCACCAGGGAGCAGTACTTC. It translates to CARARPTREQYF. The chain couples TRBV6-5 to TRBJ2-7; no clear D gene. The CDR3 sequence is 12 residues long. Between the trimmed V and J ends, which lost 9 bases and 7 bases, there was a span of 16 bases. The germline V gene has CDR1 MNHEY and CDR2 SVGAGI.